Below are 26 T cell receptor beta chains sequenced from a single sample in a study of regulatory T cells in long-lasting Graves disease. Documented time point: newly diagnosed GD, antithyroid drugs for less than 3 months. From PBMCs, RNA was extracted and then used to make the TCR library. Arm-PCR with iRepertoire HTBI primers amplified the CDR3 regions for these TCR beta libraries. TCRdb passed the multiplex PCR reads through MiXCR, listing each CDR3 protein once. The sample includes around 450,000 distinct CDR3 sequences, 14% to 15% of them seen just once. Separately, the same data were catalogued under a study of T cells in Graves' hyperthyroidism and ophthalmopathy.

The sample consisted of peripheral blood mononuclear cells (PBMCs), taken at new diagnosis, from a patient treated with antithyroid drugs. The receptors come from a woman in her thirties or forties with Graves disease.

The genes are TRBV12-3 or TRBV12-4 and TRBJ2-3; a weak D match, TRBD1 (6 bases). Trimming took 3 bases from V and 2 from J, leaving 15 bases between them. This CDR3 comprises 16 residues. CDR3 nucleotide sequence: TGTGCCAGCAGTTTCTTTGGGGGCGCCTACACAGATACGCAGTATTTT. It yields the protein CASSFFGGAYTDTQYF.

This clonotype was recorded many times. The chain is built from TRBV29-1 and TRBJ2-1; 8 nucleotides align to TRBD2. The CDR3 is 16 amino acids. The junction had 13 bases not matched to a gene; V was cut back by 0 bases and J by 9 bases. The germline V gene has CDR1 SQVTM and CDR2 ANQGSEA. CDR3 nucleotide sequence: TGCAGCGTTGAAGATACCGGGACTAGTGGGTTGGGTGAGCAGTTCTTC. It codes for CSVEDTGTSGLGEQFF.

This clonotype was counted ten times or more. This chain uses TRBV5-5 with TRBJ2-1; unclear D gene. This CDR3 has 16 residues. The V gene's germline CDR1 is SGHKS and CDR2 YYEKEE (reference sequence). V lost 0 bases, J lost 2 bases, and 12 bases lay in between. The CDR3 DNA reads as TGTGCCAGCAGCTTGGATCCCGGCAGCGCCTACAATGAGCAGTTCTTC. Amino acids: CASSLDPGSAYNEQFF.

This clonotype was seen a few times. This chain links TRBV6-1 with TRBJ2-1; TRBD2 matches 9 bases. This CDR3 has 14 amino acids. Looked up from germline, CDR1 is MNHNS and CDR2 is SASEGT. V shed 4 bases and J 6 bases; nucleotides not matched to a gene: 4. The CDR3 DNA reads as TGTGCCAGCAGTGGGACTAGCGAGAGCAATGAGCAGTTCTTC. It yields the protein CASSGTSESNEQFF.

In this sample, this clonotype turned up a few times. The rearrangement joins TRBV6-1 to TRBJ2-1; TRBD2 agrees at 8 bases. Germline V lookup: CDR1 MNHNS, CDR2 SASEGT. Unmatched junction bases numbered 11, after V lost 5 bases and J lost 8 bases. CDR3 length equals 15 residues. CDR3 sequence (DNA): TGTGCCAGCAGTATCTTGACTAGCGCGGGGGATGAGCAGTTCTTC. Its protein product is CASSILTSAGDEQFF.

A few counts support this clonotype. V usage is TRBV20-1 and J usage is TRBJ2-7; TRBD2 aligns across 11 bases. This CDR3 spans 15 amino acids. V was clipped by 3 bases and J by 5 bases; unmatched bases: 9. CDR1 and CDR2 from the germline V gene are DFQATT and SNEGSKA (reference sequence). The CDR3 sequence is CSASPGLAGRNEQYF. The CDR3 region has the DNA TGCAGTGCTAGTCCCGGACTAGCGGGCAGGAACGAGCAGTACTTC.

This clonotype appeared many times. The J gene is TRBJ2-1, the V gene TRBV7-9; D gene uncertain. This CDR3 is 15 amino acids long. CDR1 is SEHNR, CDR2 FQNEAQ, per germline (reference sequence). Trimming shortened V by 1 base and J by 0 bases, and 7 bases separated the two germline ends. In nucleotides, the CDR3 is TGTGCCAGCAGCTTAGAACTTAGCTCCTACAATGAGCAGTTCTTC. It is translated as CASSLELSSYNEQFF.

This clonotype was picked up a small number of times. Sequence at one end of the junction differs from germline and may be a read error. The chain recombines TRBV18 with TRBJ1-5; 8 positions match TRBD1. The length of the CDR3 is 14 residues. Germline values: CDR1 KGHSH, CDR2 LQKENI. CDR3 loop: CTSSDRTGHQPQHF. As DNA, the CDR3 is TGTACCAGCTCAGACCGGACAGGGCATCAGCCCCAGCATTTT.

This clonotype was found many times. The V call is TRBV11-2, the J call TRBJ2-3; 13 bases fit TRBD2. Germline CDR1 is SGHAT and CDR2 is FQNNGV. The CDR3 is 17 amino acids. Losses at the gene ends were 5 bases for V and 2 bases for J; bases not matched to a gene: 7. The CDR3 bases are TGTGCCAGCAGCCCCAACGGACTAGCGGGAGTCACAGATACGCAGTATTTT. Protein: CASSPNGLAGVTDTQYF.

Regarding this clonotype: This could be a read error, since a much larger clone is one nucleotide away. V gene TRBV2 combines with J gene TRBJ2-7; D might be TRBD2 (6 bases). Germline V gives CDR1 SNHLY, CDR2 FYNNEI. The ends were cut back, 8 bases at V and 2 bases at J, with 22 bases in the middle. CDR3 length equals 16 residues. The DNA of the CDR3 is TGTGCCAGCCCTTCCGATGGGGGTGGGACTCCCTACGAGCAGTACTTC. This codes for CASPSDGGGTPYEQYF.

This clonotype was observed at least ten times. The chain uses TRBV3-1 and TRBJ2-7; D unclear. Germline V gene lookup returns CDR1 LGHDT and CDR2 YNNKEL (reference sequence). The ends were cut back, 4 bases at V and 1 base at J, with 14 bases in the middle. The CDR3 runs 15 residues. The CDR3 loop is CASSPTPTGSYEQYF. The CDR3 nucleotides are TGTGCCAGCAGCCCTACCCCTACCGGGTCCTACGAGCAGTACTTC.

This clonotype appeared many times. The V gene is TRBV28, the J gene TRBJ2-3, with D tentatively TRBD2 (6 bases). This CDR3 region has 16 residues. Trimming removed 5 bases from V and 7 bases from J, with 22 bases in between. Germline CDR1 MDHEN, CDR2 SYDVKM. The CDR3 region is CASSPNPGTSFYTQYF. For the CDR3, the DNA is TGTGCCAGCAGTCCAAACCCCGGGACTTCTTTTTATACGCAGTATTTT. Full variable domain (missing parts from reference TRBV28 and TRBJ2-3): DVKVTQSSRYLVKRTGEKVFLECVQDMDHENMFWYRQDPGLGLRLIYFSYDVKMKEKGDIPEGYSVSREKKERFSLILESASTNQTSMYLCASSPNPGTSFYTQYFGPGTRLTVL.

This clonotype came up many times. The J gene is TRBJ1-2, the V gene TRBV4-2, with D possibly being TRBD1 (5 bases). The germline V gene has CDR1 LGHNA and CDR2 YNFKEQ. The CDR3 is 14 amino acids. The V end lost 0 bases, the J end lost 6 bases, and 11 bases lay between the germline ends. Here the CDR3 reads CASSQDLGENGYTF. CDR3 DNA sequence: TGTGCCAGCAGCCAAGATTTAGGGGAAAATGGCTACACCTTC.

The sample holds many counts of this clonotype. The chain couples TRBV24-1 to TRBJ2-3, with a possible D match to TRBD2 (7 bases). The germline gives CDR1 KGHDR, CDR2 SFDVKD. This CDR3 region has 15 residues. Trimming removed 7 bases from V and 1 base from J, with 14 bases in between. The CDR3 nucleotides are TGTGCCACCAGCCACCCGGGGGGCGGCACAGATACGCAGTATTTT. Protein sequence: CATSHPGGGTDTQYF.

CDR3 DNA sequence: TGCAGTGCTAAAACGGACGGTCTGAATGAAAAACTGTTTTTT. Its translation: CSAKTDGLNEKLFF. The chain employs TRBV20-1 and TRBJ1-4; D is uncertain. The CDR3 covers 14 residues. CDR1 DFQATT and CDR2 SNEGSKA come from the germline V gene (reference sequence). V lost 4 bases to trimming and J lost 5 bases, with 14 bases between them.

This clonotype was observed a few times. The chain joins TRBV11-3 to TRBJ1-2; a possible D gene is TRBD1 (5 bases). V gave up 5 bases and J gave up 6 bases, with 10 bases separating them. Germline V CDR1 and CDR2: SGHNT, YENEEA. The length of the CDR3 is 12 residues. The CDR3 bases are TGTGCCAGCAGCGAGGGACCGGATGGCTACACCTTC. Amino acids: CASSEGPDGYTF.

This clonotype was seen many times. This chain uses TRBV3-1 with TRBJ1-1, with 10 bases that match TRBD1. Germline CDR1 LGHDT, CDR2 YNNKEL (reference sequence). V dropped 4 bases and J dropped 3; count of bases not matched to a gene: 11. The CDR3 consists of 17 residues. The CDR3 DNA reads as TGTGCCAGCAGCCGCTTAAGGACAGGGGGAGAGGACACTGAAGCTTTCTTT. Its translation is CASSRLRTGGEDTEAFF.

There are many counts of this clonotype. The chain uses TRBV29-1 and TRBJ2-1, with 8 nucleotides matching TRBD2. CDR1 and CDR2 from the germline V gene are SQVTM and ANQGSEA. This CDR3 spans 13 amino acids. V lost 5 bases and J lost 4; bases outside the gene matches: 4. For the CDR3, the DNA is TGCAGCGTTCCTAGCGGGCTTTACAATGAGCAGTTCTTC. This encodes CSVPSGLYNEQFF.

This clonotype showed up many times. The chain employs TRBV7-9 and TRBJ1-4; D is uncertain. This CDR3 spans 14 amino acids. The V end lost 1 base, the J end lost 1 base, and 4 bases lay between the germline ends. Germline CDR1 SEHNR, CDR2 FQNEAQ (reference sequence). CDR3 sequence: CASSLVGTNEKLFF. CDR3 nucleotides: TGTGCCAGCAGCTTAGTAGGAACTAATGAAAAACTGTTTTTT.

This clonotype has only a few counts. The chain links TRBV4-2 to TRBJ2-5, with 8 bases matching TRBD1. Germline loops: CDR1 LGHNA, CDR2 YNFKEQ. J lost 4 bases, V lost 1 base, and 14 bases had no gene match. This CDR3 has 18 amino acids. The CDR3 protein is CASSQVLPGQGTGETQYF. The CDR3 DNA follows: TGTGCCAGCAGCCAAGTTCTTCCCGGACAGGGTACGGGAGAGACCCAGTACTTC.

In its sample, this clonotype was seen many times. The rearrangement links TRBV7-8 to TRBJ2-3, with 10 bases identical to TRBD2. After removal of 0 bases from V and 0 bases from J, the junction contained 3 bases not matched to a gene. Germline V gene lookup returns CDR1 SGHVS and CDR2 FQNEAQ. The CDR3 is 17 residues long. The CDR3 spells CASSLATSGTSTDTQYF. CDR3 coding DNA: TGTGCCAGCAGCTTAGCCACTAGCGGGACTAGCACAGATACGCAGTATTTT. Using reference TRBV7-8 and TRBJ2-3 for the parts outside the CDR3, the full variable domain is GAGVSQSPRYKVAKRGQDVALRCDPISGHVSLFWYQQALGQGPEFLTYFQNEAQLDKSGLPSDRFFAERPEGSVSTLKIQRTQQEDSAVYLCASSLATSGTSTDTQYFGPGTRLTVL.

This clonotype was recorded at least ten times. The chain has TRBV11-3 and TRBJ2-3; D not certain. Deletions cut 6 bases from V and 6 bases from J, with 7 bases between. This CDR3 has 11 amino acids. Germline V gene data show CDR1 as SGHNT and CDR2 as YENEEA. The CDR3 sequence is CASSLMDTQYF. CDR3 sequence (DNA): TGTGCCAGCAGTTTGATGGATACGCAGTATTTT.

This clonotype was counted many times. The rearrangement uses TRBV20-1 and TRBJ1-2, with a weak D call TRBD1 (5 bases). The germline V and J ends were trimmed by 1 base and 3 bases, with 15 bases remaining between them. Germline-derived CDR1 and CDR2 are DFQATT and SNEGSKA (reference sequence). The CDR3 has 15 residues. CDR3 residues: CSARARQQAYYGYTF. The DNA for the CDR3 is TGCAGTGCTAGAGCCCGCCAACAGGCCTACTATGGCTACACCTTC.

V is TRBV3-1 and J is TRBJ2-1, with TRBD2 matching over 15 bases. CDR1 is LGHDT, CDR2 YNNKEL, per germline (reference sequence). This CDR3 comprises 18 residues. The V segment lost 1 base and the J segment 5 bases; nucleotides outside the gene matches: 6. The DNA of the CDR3 is TGTGCCAGCAGCCAAGTGCGGACTAGCGGGAGGGATAACAATGAGCAGTTCTTC. Translated: CASSQVRTSGRDNNEQFF.

The chain combines TRBV28 with TRBJ1-2; D gene ambiguous. The CDR3 totals 14 residues. V gave up 2 bases and J gave up 2 bases, with 9 bases separating them. The germline CDR1 and CDR2 sequences are MDHEN and SYDVKM. The CDR3 nucleotides are TGTGCCAGCAGTTTAGGGCAGCGGAACTATGGCTACACCTTC. It translates to CASSLGQRNYGYTF.

This clonotype has a count of ten or more. The gene calls are TRBV27 and TRBJ1-5; weak D call: TRBD1 (6 bases). This CDR3 region has 17 residues. Germline-derived CDR1 and CDR2 are MNHEY and SMNVEV (reference sequence). V was trimmed by 5 bases and J by 3 bases, leaving 20 bases between them. The CDR3 coding sequence is TGTGCCAGCAGTCCCCGCCTCACAGGGCTTTTCAATCAGCCCCAGCATTTT. Residues: CASSPRLTGLFNQPQHF.